This T cell receptor (beta chain) was recorded in a study of cytomegalovirus exposure and HLA in healthy donors. Deletions cut 5 bases from V and 5 bases from J, with 10 bases between. There are 13 residues in the CDR3. Looked up from germline, CDR1 is SGHTA and CDR2 is FQGNSA. In regard to this clone: Its matching antigen is unknown.

Study observations and caveats: Some segments of the V type, notably TRBV6-2 and TRBV6-3, were excluded as indistinguishable.

The PCR used 60 Vbeta and 13 Jbeta primers. Clones were read by immunoSEQ multiplex PCR, and TCRdb kept only the in-frame ones, dropping some. The sample contains 150,000 to 200,000 clones, approximately 72% of which appear only once. The V gene is TRBV7-2, the J gene TRBJ1-5, with unresolved D. This TCR derives from a female donor in good health and CMV-seronegative. The sequenced sample consisted of PBMCs. The CDR3 protein is CASSPDTYQPQHF. The CDR3 DNA sequence: TGTGCCAGCAGCCCCGACACATATCAGCCCCAGCATTTT.